Below, 5 T cell receptor beta chains from the same sample are listed, as sequenced in a study of T-cell reconstitution after alpha-beta-depleted transplantation in children. Using unique molecular identifiers, the investigators prepared the TCRbeta library. MiXCR was run by TCRdb on the PCR reads, yielding one entry per CDR3 protein. The sample holds roughly 250,000 distinct CDR3 sequences, roughly 8% seen once. The specimen was PBMCs, mostly from graft donor cells, collected 180 days after TCRalphabeta/CD19-depleted stem cell transplant. Receptors were obtained from a male patient aged 10-17 years who had a stem cell transplant for acute lymphoblastic leukemia, so the T cells may come from the graft donor.

This clonotype was found many times. J is TRBJ2-5 and V is TRBV4-2, with TRBD2 identical over 13 bases. V trimming: 4 bases; J trimming: 5 bases; junction bases outside the gene matches: 7. The CDR3 runs 16 residues. The germline gives CDR1 LGHNA, CDR2 YNFKEQ. The CDR3 DNA follows: TGTGCCAGCAGCCTCGGACTAGCGGGGGAGGGGGAGACCCAGTACTTC. Its translation: CASSLGLAGEGETQYF.

This clonotype was observed at least ten times. In DNA, the CDR3 is TGTGCCAGCAGCTTAACTCGACAGCCTATGAACACTGAAGCTTTCTTT. Translation gives CASSLTRQPMNTEAFF. V and J are TRBV6-5 and TRBJ1-1; possibly TRBD1 for D (5 bases). The ends were cut back, 6 bases at V and 0 bases at J, with 17 bases in the middle. The CDR3 consists of 16 residues. Germline V gene data show CDR1 as MNHEY and CDR2 as SVGAGI.

This clonotype was observed at least ten times. The chain recombines TRBV18 with TRBJ1-1; D remains ambiguous. Trimming stripped 3 bases from V and 4 bases from J, with 9 bases between. The CDR3 sequence is 13 residues long. Per germline, CDR1 KGHSH and CDR2 LQKENI. The DNA of the CDR3 is TGTGCCAGCTCACCGTTCGATGGCACTGAAGCTTTCTTT. Its protein product is CASSPFDGTEAFF.

In this sample, this clonotype turned up many times. The chain is built from TRBV28 and TRBJ1-1; perhaps TRBD1 as D (6 bases). V was pared by 7 bases and J by 0 bases, with 12 bases between. Germline assignment: CDR1 MDHEN and CDR2 SYDVKM. This CDR3 contains 14 residues. The CDR3 spells CASKTWTVNTEAFF. The CDR3 nucleotides read TGTGCCAGCAAAACCTGGACAGTGAACACTGAAGCTTTCTTT.

Ten or more counts support this clonotype. V usage is TRBV11-1 and J usage is TRBJ2-1, with TRBD2 matching over 7 bases. The ends lost 5 bases at V and 10 bases at J; junction bases unmatched: 5. The germline V gene has CDR1 SGHAT and CDR2 FQDESV (reference sequence). The CDR3 sequence is 12 residues long. For the CDR3, the DNA is TGTGCCAGCAGCAAGGGACTACCGGAGCAGTTCTTC. This gives the protein CASSKGLPEQFF.